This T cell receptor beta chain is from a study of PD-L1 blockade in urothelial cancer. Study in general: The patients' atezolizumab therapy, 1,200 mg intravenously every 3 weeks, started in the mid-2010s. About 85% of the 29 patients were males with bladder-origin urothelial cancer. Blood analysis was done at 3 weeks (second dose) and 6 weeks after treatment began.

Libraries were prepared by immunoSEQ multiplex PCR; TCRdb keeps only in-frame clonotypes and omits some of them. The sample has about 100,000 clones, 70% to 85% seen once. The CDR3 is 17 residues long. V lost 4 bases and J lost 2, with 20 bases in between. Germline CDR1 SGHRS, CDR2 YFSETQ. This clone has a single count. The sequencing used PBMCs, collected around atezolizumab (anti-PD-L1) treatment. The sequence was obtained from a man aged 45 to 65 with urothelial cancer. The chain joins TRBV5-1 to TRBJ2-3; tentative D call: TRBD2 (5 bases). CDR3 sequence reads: CASSPRRGATNTDTQYF. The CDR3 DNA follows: TGCGCCAGCAGCCCGCGTCGGGGAGCGACGAACACAGATACGCAGTATTTT. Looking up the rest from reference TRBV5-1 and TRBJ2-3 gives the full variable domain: KAGVTQTPRYLIKTRGQQVTLSCSPISGHRSVSWYQQTPGQGLQFLFEYFSETQRNKGNFPGRFSGRQFSNSRSEMNVSTLELGDSALYLCASSPRRGATNTDTQYFGPGTRLTVL.